These 2 T cell receptor beta chains were all obtained from the same sample, sequenced in a study of cytomegalovirus exposure and HLA in healthy donors. Use of 60 Vbeta and 13 Jbeta primers characterized the PCR. The repertoire was sequenced with immunoSEQ multiplex PCR; TCRdb's copy has only in-frame clones and lacks some. The repertoire consists of 150,000 to 200,000 clones, with about 83% occurring once and the leading ten covering roughly 1.7%. Sequencing was done on a sample of PBMCs. Receptors were obtained from a man aged 40-55 years in good health and CMV-seropositive.

With regard to this clone: An end of the junction differs from the germline gene, which may be a read error. This sequence joins TRBV5-1 and TRBJ2-6; D might be TRBD2 (7 bases). The CDR3 is made up of 14 amino acids. CDR1 and CDR2 (germline): SGHRS, YFSETQ. The chain's CDR3 is CASEGGDGANGLTF. The CDR3 DNA sequence: TGCGCCAGCGAGGGGGGGGACGGGGCCAACGGCCTGACTTTC.

The chain carries TRBV5-5 and TRBJ2-3, with no clear D. Germline CDR1 reads SGHKS; CDR2 reads YYEKEE (reference sequence). This CDR3 is built from 16 residues. Trimming cost V 0 bases and J 2 bases, with 13 bases left between them. The CDR3 DNA reads TGTGCCAGCAGCTTGGAAGCCCGCTCCTACACAGATACGCAGTATTTT. Translation: CASSLEARSYTDTQYF.